The rows below give T cell receptor beta chains drawn from one sample of a study of T cell responses to AZD1222 COVID-19 vaccine. The data were produced by immunoSEQ multiplex PCR, yet TCRdb's version contains in-frame clones alone and is incomplete. The profile shows over 150,000 clones, 87% of them singletons. The sample consisted of peripheral blood, taken on day 0 of AZD1222 vaccination. These receptors came from an adult in good health. CDR3s leave out the opening cysteine and the closing phenylalanine or tryptophan.

>TRBV4-1|TRBJ2-1
ASSPAGTSAYNEQF
>TRBV2|TRBJ1-3
ASSESVGGYRDTIY
>TRBV6-5|TRBJ1-1
ASSRDSRNTEAF
>TRBV6-5|TRBJ2-5
ASKVVVLGQETQY
>TRBV6-5|TRBJ2-7
ASSYSASGAYEQY
>TRBV19|TRBJ1-5
ASSMMDSNQPQH
>TRBV3-1/TRBV3-2|TRBJ2-1
ASSSTLTPWAAYNEQF
>TRBV28|TRBJ1-2
ASNVGGGGYT
>TRBV27|TRBJ2-2
ASRRQGALLGGELF
>TRBV30|TRBJ2-7
AWSRGVAGRYEQY
>TRBV6-5|TRBJ2-1
ASMRGPTGNEQF
>TRBV15|TRBJ2-3
ATSRVGTGGLEDTQY
>TRBV5-1|TRBJ1-2
ASSLFNRGDGYT
>TRBV7-2|TRBJ2-1
ASSPSGRRSYNEQF
>TRBV30|TRBJ2-7
AYLAGVHEQY
>TRBV27|TRBJ2-7
ASSLSARGLGYEQY
>TRBV30|TRBJ2-1
AWREQRSGEQF
>TRBV6-5|TRBJ1-5
ASSYQGFQPQH
>TRBV9|TRBJ2-5
ASSAGLAGQETQY
>TRBV14|TRBJ2-3
ASSQPTSGRATDTQY
>TRBV19|TRBJ2-1
ASSIGLAGISSYNEQF
>TRBV18|TRBJ1-1
ASSPGQGATEAF
>TRBV7-2|TRBJ2-1
ASSLFSGDYNEQF
>TRBV28|TRBJ1-1
ASRQGEAF
>TRBV18|TRBJ1-5
ASSGDNQPQH
>TRBV3-1/TRBV3-2|TRBJ2-1
ASSQDLRGSYNEQF
>TRBV18|TRBJ1-1
ASSSRGERSEAF
>TRBV29-1|TRBJ2-2
SVLGRENTGELF
>TRBV19|TRBJ1-5
ASSPSTGDSGQPQH
>TRBV7-6|TRBJ2-7
ASSLGGTGYEQY
>TRBV18|TRBJ2-2
ASSPRLENTGELF
>TRBV7-9|TRBJ1-2
ASSVRQGTLDYGYT
>TRBV5-6|TRBJ1-5
ASSLARAGWFNQPQH
>TRBV6-5|TRBJ1-1
ASEKMNTEAF
>TRBV2|TRBJ2-1
ASSLDRARTDEQF
>TRBV2|TRBJ1-1
ASRRLGAANTEAF
>TRBV4-2|TRBJ1-2
ASSQEVGLSAGYT
>TRBV3-1/TRBV3-2|TRBJ2-2
ASSQGTGMDGIGELF
>TRBV5-4|TRBJ2-5
ASSLERRPETQY
>TRBV3-1/TRBV3-2|TRBJ1-1
ASSSGTGGTEAF
>TRBV5-1|TRBJ2-1
ASSSGPSPTEQF
>TRBV19|TRBJ1-1
ASSVSRETEAF
>TRBV11-2|TRBJ2-1
ASSTRRQAALFNEQF
>TRBV27|TRBJ2-1
ASSLKVAGVGYNEQF
>TRBV28|TRBJ1-1
ASTKGGARDTEAF